Below, 2 T cell receptor beta chains from the same sample are listed, as sequenced in a study of cytomegalovirus exposure and HLA in healthy donors. This PCR relied on a set of 60 Vbeta primers and 13 Jbeta primers. Profiled with immunoSEQ multiplex PCR; TCRdb holds only in-frame clones, not every one. The sample lists approximately 150,000 clones; around 75% were seen once. Sequencing used PBMCs. These receptors all stem from a male donor in good health and CMV-seronegative.

The V call is TRBV7-9, the J call TRBJ1-4, with D maybe TRBD1 (5 bases). The CDR3 spans 14 residues. Germline CDR1 reads SEHNR; CDR2 reads FQNEAQ (reference sequence). V shed 1 base and J shed 10 bases, with 13 bases lying between them. The CDR3, as DNA: TGTGCCAGCAGCTTAGTGAACCCTCAGGGAAAACTGTTTTTT. Translating gives CASSLVNPQGKLFF.

This rearrangement joins TRBV9 to TRBJ1-5; D might be TRBD1 (6 bases). The CDR3 sequence is 15 residues long. Germline V CDR1 and CDR2: SGDLS, YYNGEE. V was clipped by 4 bases and J by 2 bases, with 13 bases between them. CDR3: CASSPRGSGNQPQHF. Here the CDR3 DNA reads TGTGCCAGCAGCCCCAGGGGTTCTGGCAATCAGCCCCAGCATTTT.